This T cell receptor beta chain was captured in a study of molecular identifiers for immune sequencing clone quantification (dated by TCRdb to 2017 to 2018). Background on the whole study: For a replicate experiment, RNA from around 20,000 or 100,000 naive CD8 T cells was divided into five aliquots, of which four were sequenced. The study was a methods study using CD8 T cells to benchmark molecular-identifier clustering-based TCR repertoire sequencing (MIDCIRS) and TCR RNA copy counting. General study outcomes and caveats: Without barcode sub-clustering, chimeric consensus sequences inflated TCR diversity; chimeras reached as high as 47%. Naive libraries contained spiked-in Jurkat TCR RNA (roughly 10 copies' worth), which is not part of the donor repertoire. In CMV-specific effector cells, clones with more than 20 RNA copies contained over 99% of molecules, whereas in naive cells such clones contained under 1% of molecules. Modeling gave around 3.3 recovered TCR RNA copies per cell versus 8 to 10 by digital PCR, implying around 30% capture efficiency. Identical TCR molecules sharing a barcode could cause highly expanded clone sizes to be underestimated. Spiked-in Jurkat TCR RNA equal to a single cell's worth was reported to be detectable even within 1,100,000 naive CD8 T cells.

Libraries of naive CD8 T cells were built from anywhere between about 17,000 and 1,000,000 sorted cells, with 10%, 30% or 50% of the purified RNA used. Naive CD8 T cells, defined as CD8+CD4-CCR7+CD45RA+, were FACS-sorted into RLT Plus buffer on a BD FACSAria II. To test detection sensitivity, Jurkat RNA equal to over nine TCR copies was added to samples of about 19,000-1,100,000 naive CD8 T cells. Enrichment of CD8 T cells was performed with RosetteSep CD8+ T Cell Enrichment Cocktail and Ficoll-Paque, after which ACK red cell lysis was carried out. CDR1 MNHEY and CDR2 SVGAGI were looked up in the germline V gene. The CDR3, cysteine through phenylalanine, is 14 amino acids long. Of the read, only the CDR3 DNA is kept; its 42 bases are in frame from base 1. V is clipped by 2 bases and J by 1 base, and the sequence between their germline boundaries is 8 bases long. Receptor libraries were prepared by PCR. Sequencer: NextSeq 500. Bulk TCR libraries were generated as previously described, with the TCR primers listed in Table S5 used. Total RNA was purified with the Qiagen AllPrep DNA/RNA kit. Reads from multiple sequencing runs of the same library were pooled before analysis. The paper's data handling went like this. Reads were retained only if the reads had an exact TCR constant sequence, and the retained reads were trimmed to 150 nt and grouped according to their 12-nt molecular barcodes. Reads in each barcode group were sub-clustered using a 15% Levenshtein threshold, and a quality-weighted consensus sequence was built for each RNA molecule. Non-functional sequences were excluded, and lower-count sequences lying one edit away from another sequence were also excluded. Based on a fit of two negative binomial distributions, barcode sub-clusters having less than 20% of the maximum read count were discarded. Using fastp at Q25 and MiXCR, TCRdb reprocessed the public reads and kept productive beta chains. Duplicate CDR3 protein sequences are folded into a single record with the most common DNA and genes. The V and J calls, along with clone size, are taken from TCRdb and not from the paper's own processing. In this sample the table shows hundreds of thousands of distinct CDR3 sequences, 25% of which occur a single time. The ten largest clones represent 0.75% to 0.8% of the sample.

Comments on this clonotype: The clone's antigen remains unknown. The input lacks base qualities; no much larger clone sits a single base away.

The sequence derives from a human donor in good health. Some libraries in this study had Jurkat cell RNA spiked in. Sequenced sample: naive CD8+ T cells from blood, with Jurkat cell RNA spiked in. Interpreted using the paper, the cell subset or site label stands for: FACS-sorted CD8+CD4-CCR7+CD45RA+ naive T cells. The rearrangement joined TRBV6-5 to TRBJ1-1; a weak D assignment points to TRBD1 (5 bases agree). The CDR3 reads CASSYVGENTEAFF. The nucleotide sequence is given as TGTGCCAGCAGTTACGTGGGGGAGAACACTGAAGCTTTCTTT.